The 5 T cell receptor beta chains below all came from one sample that was sequenced in a study of blood T cells in healthy people across ages. Together with a sample-barcoded 5' primer, a J-beta primer mix was included in a second PCR lasting roughly 6 to 12 cycles. TCRdb passed the 5' RACE reads through MiXCR, listing each CDR3 protein once. The top ten clones hold 7% to 9% of a sample with around 1.5 million distinct CDR3 sequences, approximately 38% of them seen once. The sequencing input was blood. Source of these receptors: a woman aged 18-35 years in good health.

J is TRBJ1-5 and V is TRBV20-1; 8 positions match TRBD1. This CDR3 is built from 13 residues. The V gene's germline CDR1 is DFQATT and CDR2 SNEGSKA (reference sequence). J gave up 7 bases and V 6 bases, and 8 bases lay outside the gene matches. CDR3 sequence (DNA): TGCAGTGCCAATACAGGGGGTTGGCAGCCCCAGCATTTT. It translates to CSANTGGWQPQHF.

This clonotype appeared a single time. The CDR3 is CASSLGTYTEAFF. For the CDR3, the DNA is TGTGCCAGCAGCTTGGGGACTTACACTGAAGCTTTCTTT. This sequence joins TRBV7-8 and TRBJ1-1; D might be TRBD1 (5 bases). This CDR3 is 13 amino acids long. V lost 3 bases and J lost 3, with 8 bases in between. Germline V gene data show CDR1 as SGHVS and CDR2 as FQNEAQ.

Many counts were recorded for this clonotype. This chain uses TRBV4-1 with TRBJ2-5; tentative D call: TRBD2 (6 bases). V gave up 2 bases and J gave up 0 bases, with 31 bases separating them. Per germline, CDR1 MGHRA and CDR2 YSYEKL. The CDR3 is 22 amino acids. CDR3 DNA: TGCGCCAGCAGCCAAACTGAGATACGGGGAGGAGGGACCCCCCTCCACCAAGAGACCCAGTACTTC. It codes for CASSQTEIRGGGTPLHQETQYF.

The chain is built from TRBV6-5 and TRBJ2-1; perhaps TRBD2 as D (6 bases). The CDR3 is 15 amino acids. The germline CDR1 and CDR2 sequences are MNHEY and SVGAGI. Trimming removed 2 bases from V and 7 bases from J, with 15 bases in between. CDR3 DNA: TGTGCCAGCAGTTACACTACTAGCAGGAGAAATGAGCAGTTCTTC. Translated, it gives CASSYTTSRRNEQFF.

This chain links TRBV7-9 with TRBJ1-4; no reliable D call. The germline V and J ends were trimmed by 6 bases and 11 bases, with 22 bases remaining between them. The CDR3 is 15 amino acids. Germline V gives CDR1 SEHNR, CDR2 FQNEAQ (reference sequence). CDR3 sequence reads: CASSPDGGLVPKLFF. The DNA of the CDR3 is TGTGCCAGCAGTCCTGACGGTGGATTAGTCCCCAAACTGTTTTTT.